This is a list of T cell receptor beta chains from one sample in a study of T cell changes during pregnancy in multiple sclerosis. The table came from immunoSEQ multiplex PCR; TCRdb's copy has only in-frame clones and leaves some out. The table records about 17,000 clones, approximately 85% of them present only once. This specimen was CD8+ T cells from peripheral blood mononuclear cells, taken after pregnancy. Receptors were obtained from a female donor in good health, enrolled as a control in a pregnancy study. CDR3s include the opening cysteine and the closing phenylalanine or tryptophan.

CASGSGGELFF | TRBJ2-2 | TRBV12-5
CASSPATAGRTPYEQYF | TRBJ2-7 | TRBV4-1
CASSWTSGGTDTQYF | TRBJ2-3 | TRBV6-1
CASSFLSGRALLRYF | TRBJ2-7 | TRBV11-2
CASSPEGSYGYTF | TRBJ1-2 | TRBV4-1
CASSFQGFNSPLHF | TRBJ1-6 | TRBV27
CASSQSSFNEQFF | TRBJ2-1 | TRBV4-2
CSARADTGANVLTF | TRBJ2-6 | TRBV29-1
CASSPPDRPNTEAFF | TRBJ1-1 | TRBV18
CASSPEAGSSETQYF | TRBJ2-5 | TRBV6-4
CAWIKQGLPNYNSPLHF | TRBJ1-6 | TRBV30
CASSPQRTEAFF | TRBJ1-1 | TRBV11-2
CASSAGTDSGNTIYF | TRBJ1-3 | TRBV6-1
CASSIWGSQPQHF | TRBJ1-5 | TRBV28
CASSGVAGMMGEQFF | TRBJ2-1 | TRBV6-1
CASSSISGPRNEAFF | TRBJ1-1 | TRBV9
CASSLDTTSTDTQYF | TRBJ2-3 | TRBV27
CASSGVRGGYYNEQFF | TRBJ2-1 | TRBV2
CSVSGGFF | TRBJ2-4 | TRBV29-1
CASRQVDGNQPQHF | TRBJ1-5 | TRBV2
CASSLRGDRGQETQYF | TRBJ2-5 | TRBV6-5
CASSSGNNYGYTF | TRBJ1-2 | TRBV6-4
CAIRDRPITEAFF | TRBJ1-1 | TRBV10-3
CASSISAGQPQHF | TRBJ1-5 | TRBV19
CASSLNSAGGRYEQYF | TRBJ2-7 | TRBV5-1
CASSLFADNQPQHF | TRBJ1-5 | TRBV5-5
CASSLRGGSGEQFF | TRBJ2-1 | TRBV13